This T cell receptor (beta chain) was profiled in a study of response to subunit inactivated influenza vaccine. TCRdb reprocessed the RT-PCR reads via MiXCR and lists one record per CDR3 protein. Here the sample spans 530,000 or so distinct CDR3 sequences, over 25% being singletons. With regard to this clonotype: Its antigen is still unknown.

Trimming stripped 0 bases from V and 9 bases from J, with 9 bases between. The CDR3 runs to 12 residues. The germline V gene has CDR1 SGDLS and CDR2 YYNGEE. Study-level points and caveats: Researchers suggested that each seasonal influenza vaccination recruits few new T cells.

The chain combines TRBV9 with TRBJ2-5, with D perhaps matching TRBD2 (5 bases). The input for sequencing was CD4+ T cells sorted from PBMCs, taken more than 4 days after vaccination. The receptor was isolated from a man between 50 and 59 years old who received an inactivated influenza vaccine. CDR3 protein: CASSVGGRPQYF. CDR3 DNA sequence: TGTGCCAGCAGCGTAGGAGGGCGCCCCCAGTACTTC.